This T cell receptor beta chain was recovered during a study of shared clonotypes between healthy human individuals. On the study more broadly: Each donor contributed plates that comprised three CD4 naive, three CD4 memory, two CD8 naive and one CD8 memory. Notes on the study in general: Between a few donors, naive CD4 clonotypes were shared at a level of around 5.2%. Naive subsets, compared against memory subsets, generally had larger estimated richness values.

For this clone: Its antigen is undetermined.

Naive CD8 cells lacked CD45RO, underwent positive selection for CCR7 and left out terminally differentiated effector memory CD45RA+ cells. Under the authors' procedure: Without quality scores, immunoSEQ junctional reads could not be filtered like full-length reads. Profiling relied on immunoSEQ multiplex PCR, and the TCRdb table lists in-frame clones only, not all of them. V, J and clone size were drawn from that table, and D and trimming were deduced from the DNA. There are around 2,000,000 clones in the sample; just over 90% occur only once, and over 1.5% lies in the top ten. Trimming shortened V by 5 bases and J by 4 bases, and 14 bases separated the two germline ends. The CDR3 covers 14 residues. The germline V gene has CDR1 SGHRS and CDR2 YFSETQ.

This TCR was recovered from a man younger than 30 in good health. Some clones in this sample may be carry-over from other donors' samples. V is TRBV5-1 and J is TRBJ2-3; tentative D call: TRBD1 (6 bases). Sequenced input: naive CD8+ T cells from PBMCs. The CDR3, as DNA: TGCGCCAGCAGTAAAGCGACAGGCCCAGATACGCAGTATTTT. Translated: CASSKATGPDTQYF. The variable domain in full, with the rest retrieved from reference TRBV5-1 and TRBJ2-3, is KAGVTQTPRYLIKTRGQQVTLSCSPISGHRSVSWYQQTPGQGLQFLFEYFSETQRNKGNFPGRFSGRQFSNSRSEMNVSTLELGDSALYLCASSKATGPDTQYFGPGTRLTVL.